The 13 T cell receptor delta chains below were found in one sample sequenced in a study of gamma-delta T cells after stem cell transplantation. TCRdb called clones from the RT-PCR reads again using CATT. In the table there are around 1,500 delta-chain clones, about a tenth of which are singletons. The sequencing sample was made of gamma-delta T cells. Receptor source: a human donor. It is not recorded whose cells these are; they may come from a transplant donor.

With regard to this clone: This specimen includes other DNA sequences encoding the same CDR3. V and J are TRDV2 and TRDJ1; TRDD3 aligns across 11 bases. V trimming: 7 bases; J trimming: 1 base; junction bases outside the gene matches: 25. Germline V CDR1 and CDR2: GEAIGNYY, EKD. This CDR3 has 21 amino acids. CDR3 in DNA: TGTGCCTGCGAGAGTATGGGGGATACGCGGGGGATGATGCGCGGCACCGATAAACTCATCTTT. Its translation: CACESMGDTRGMMRGTDKLIF.

By share, this clone ranks as medium-sized. The V gene is TRDV2, the J gene TRDJ1; 12 bases agree with TRDD3. J gave up 3 bases and V 3 bases, and 7 bases lay outside the gene matches. This CDR3 is 16 amino acids long. Germline V gene lookup returns CDR1 GEAIGNYY and CDR2 EKD. The CDR3, as DNA: TGTGCCTGTGACGCCTTGCTGGGGGATACGCCCGATAAACTCATCTTT. Translation: CACDALLGDTPDKLIF.

This clone has only one observation. The rearrangement joins TRDV2 to TRDJ1, with a possible D match to TRDD3 (6 bases). Since TCRdb gives no J gene, matching the DNA to germline was used here to assign it. V gave up 2 bases and J gave up 0 bases, with 27 bases separating them. There are 20 residues in the CDR3. From germline, CDR1 is GEAIGNYY and CDR2 EKD. DNA of the CDR3: TGTGCCTGTGACAGCAGAAGCTCATCTTCCATGGGGGCGTACACCGATAAACTCATCTTT. Amino acid sequence: CACDSRSSSSMGAYTDKLIF.

By share, this clone counts as medium-sized. J is TRDJ3 and V is TRDV2; TRDD3 agrees at 13 bases. The CDR3 totals 21 residues. The V and J ends lost 4 bases and 4 bases, in that order; junction bases with no gene match: 15. CDR1 and CDR2 (germline): GEAIGNYY, EKD. CDR3 protein: CACEPVLGDTPFGWDTRQMFF. The DNA of the CDR3 is TGTGCCTGTGAGCCCGTACTGGGGGATACGCCCTTTGGATGGGACACCCGACAGATGTTTTTC.

This clone is judged large. Other DNA sequences within the sample encode an identical CDR3. This chain uses TRDV2 with TRDJ1; a weak D match, TRDD3 (6 bases). This CDR3 is built from 17 residues. V was trimmed by 1 base and J by 0 bases, leaving 17 bases between them. The germline V gene encodes CDR1 GEAIGNYY and CDR2 EKD. CDR3 DNA sequence: TGTGCCTGTGACACAGTCGGGGATCTGGCCTACACCGATAAACTCATCTTT. It specifies CACDTVGDLAYTDKLIF.

As regards this clone: A read error likely explains this, since a far larger clone differs by one base. The identical CDR3 is also encoded by other nucleotide sequences in the sample. The V and J genes are TRDV2 and TRDJ1; D may be TRDD3 (6 bases). The CDR3 is made up of 21 amino acids. Germline V gives CDR1 GEAIGNYY, CDR2 EKD. V was cut by 0 bases and J by 1 base, with 29 bases left in between. This CDR3 is CACDTVESNRRTGGLTDKLIF. For the CDR3, the DNA is TGTGCCTGTGACACCGTTGAGTCCAACCGGCGTACGGGGGGACTCACCGATAAACTCATCTTT.

Note on this clone: The junction differs from germline at one of its ends, possibly a read error. The chain carries TRDV1 and TRDJ1; 7 nucleotides match TRDD3. TCRdb does not report a J gene; here it was assigned by matching the DNA to germline references. CDR3 length: 22 amino acids. CDR1 and CDR2 (germline): TSWWSYY, QGS. DNA of the CDR3: TGTGCTTTTGGGGCTACTCCTAAGTGGGGGAGACGAAACTGTTTGTACACCGATAAACTCATCTTT. Protein product: CAFGATPKWGRRNCLYTDKLIF.

This clone was detected a few times. This likely came from a read error, as a far larger clone is one base away. Other DNA sequences in the same sample also yield this CDR3. This chain joins TRDV2 and TRDJ1; 12 nucleotides align to TRDD3. The CDR3 covers 21 residues. CDR1 is GEAIGNYY, CDR2 EKD, per germline. J gave up 0 bases and V 0 bases, and 16 bases lay outside the gene matches. The CDR3 DNA follows: TGTGCCTGTGACACCGTCACTGGGGGATACAACGGGACTTCATACACCGATAAACTCATCTTT. Translation: CACDTVTGGYNGTSYTDKLIF.

This clone rates as medium-sized. The chain employs TRDV2 and TRDJ1; the match to TRDD3 covers 9 bases. V gave up 0 bases and J gave up 0 bases; unmatched junction bases: 16. The CDR3 has 20 residues. Per the germline V gene, CDR1 is GEAIGNYY and CDR2 is EKD. CDR3 DNA: TGTGCCTGTGACACCGTTACTGGGGGACCCTCGAGCGAGTACACCGATAAACTCATCTTT. Protein sequence: CACDTVTGGPSSEYTDKLIF.

Relative to its sample, this clone is medium-sized. This chain connects TRDV2 to TRDJ1; 9 bases agree with TRDD3. This CDR3 has 18 amino acids. Losses at the gene ends were 0 bases for V and 2 bases for J; bases not matched to a gene: 12. Germline V gene data show CDR1 as GEAIGNYY and CDR2 as EKD. The CDR3, as DNA: TGTGCCTGTGACACCGTTGGCCCTGAACTGGGGGAAACCGATAAACTCATCTTT. As protein: CACDTVGPELGETDKLIF.

This clone is categorized as large (0.1 to 1%). The chain combines TRDV2 with TRDJ1; 7 bases fit TRDD3. This CDR3 comprises 14 residues. The V gene's germline CDR1 is GEAIGNYY and CDR2 EKD. V trimming: 3 bases; J trimming: 11 bases; junction bases outside the gene matches: 14. The CDR3 nucleotides read TGTGCCTGTGACCGATTGGGGGACTTGAAGTGGCTCATCTTT. It encodes CACDRLGDLKWLIF.

This clone came up a few times. A far larger clone is one nucleotide away, so this likely arose from a read error. The same CDR3 arises from other DNA sequences in this sample as well. The gene calls are TRDV3 and TRDJ1; maybe TRDD3 (6 bases). Germline values: CDR1 TVYSNPD, CDR2 GDNSRS (reference sequence). This CDR3 comprises 14 residues. V was cut by 5 bases and J by 5 bases, with 21 bases left in between. The CDR3 DNA is TGTGCCCTCTCCTCTTACGACCTGGGGGATAAACTCATCTTT. Translation gives CALSSYDLGDKLIF.

This clone showed up just a few times. The protein given by TCRdb reflects a much larger clone and differs at residue 7 from this DNA's translation, likely from a read error; the protein shown is the DNA's translation. The chain has TRDV1 and TRDJ1; 13 bases agree with TRDD3. Germline assignment: CDR1 TSWWSYY and CDR2 QGS. The CDR3 sequence is 21 residues long. Losses at the gene ends were 2 bases for V and 7 bases for J; bases not matched to a gene: 22. CDR3 DNA: TGTGCTCTTGGGGAAATTCCCTACCCCCTCCTACTGGGGGATACGCTGGGTAAACTCATCTTT. Translation: CALGEIPYPLLLGDTLGKLIF.